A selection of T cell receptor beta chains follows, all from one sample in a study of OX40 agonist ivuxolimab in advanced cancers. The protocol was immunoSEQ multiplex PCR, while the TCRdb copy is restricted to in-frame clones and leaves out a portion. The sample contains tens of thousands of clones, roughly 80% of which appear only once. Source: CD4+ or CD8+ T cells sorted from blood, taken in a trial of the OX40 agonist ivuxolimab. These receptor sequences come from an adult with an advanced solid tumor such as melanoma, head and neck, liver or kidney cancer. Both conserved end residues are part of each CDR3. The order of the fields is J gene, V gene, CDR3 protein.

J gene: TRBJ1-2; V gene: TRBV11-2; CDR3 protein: CASSLQWGSRSYTF
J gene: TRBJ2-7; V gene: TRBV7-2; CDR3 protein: CASSRGLAGVEQYF
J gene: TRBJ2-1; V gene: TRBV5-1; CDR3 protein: CASSPGQGAYNEQFF
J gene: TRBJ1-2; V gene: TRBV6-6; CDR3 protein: CASSYVWNYGYTF
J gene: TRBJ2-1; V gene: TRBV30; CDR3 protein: CAWSGDRGSYNEQFF
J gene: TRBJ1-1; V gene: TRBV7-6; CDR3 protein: CASSLFWGSNTEAFF
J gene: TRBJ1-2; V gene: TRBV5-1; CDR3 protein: CASSSGTTGYTF
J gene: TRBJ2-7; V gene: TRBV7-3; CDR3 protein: CASSPQSIEQYF
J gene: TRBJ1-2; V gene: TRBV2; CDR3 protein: CASRGQDYGYTF
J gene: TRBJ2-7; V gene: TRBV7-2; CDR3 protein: CASSFKTGGPYEQYF
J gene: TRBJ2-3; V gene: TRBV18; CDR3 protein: CASSPLEGGDGTDTQYF
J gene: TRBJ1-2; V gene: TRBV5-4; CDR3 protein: CASSPEGTGYGYTF
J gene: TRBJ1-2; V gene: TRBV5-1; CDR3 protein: CASSLGQGPYGYTF
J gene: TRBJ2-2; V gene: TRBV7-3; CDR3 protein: CASSPGTSGPGELFF
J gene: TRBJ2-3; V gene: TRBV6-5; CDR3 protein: CASSSAWGRDTQYF
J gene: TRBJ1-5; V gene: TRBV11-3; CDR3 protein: CASSQYANQPQHF
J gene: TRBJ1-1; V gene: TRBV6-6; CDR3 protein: CASSSRSNTEAFF
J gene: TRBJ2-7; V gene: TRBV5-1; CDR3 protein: CASSRDSPPYEQYF
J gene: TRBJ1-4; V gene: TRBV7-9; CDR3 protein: CASSSLGSREKLFF
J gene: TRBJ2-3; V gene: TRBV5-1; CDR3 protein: CASSLRSGRSIWDTQYF
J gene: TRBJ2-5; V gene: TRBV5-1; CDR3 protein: CASSLEGGETQYF
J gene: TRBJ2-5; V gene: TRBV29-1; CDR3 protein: CSALAGLAEQYF
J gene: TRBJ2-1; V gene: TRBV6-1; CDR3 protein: CASAGTGALYEQFF
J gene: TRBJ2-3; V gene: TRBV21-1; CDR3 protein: CASSKEVAGGSTDTQYF
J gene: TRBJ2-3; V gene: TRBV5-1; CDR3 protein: CASSLWSGRSDTQYF
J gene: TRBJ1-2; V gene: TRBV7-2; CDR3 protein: CASSLGAWNYGYTF
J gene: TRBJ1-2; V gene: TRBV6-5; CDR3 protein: CASSYDRSHYGYTF
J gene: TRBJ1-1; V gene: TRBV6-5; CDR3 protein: CASSYGTVNTEAFF
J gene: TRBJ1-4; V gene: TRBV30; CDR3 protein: CAWSVWANEKLFF
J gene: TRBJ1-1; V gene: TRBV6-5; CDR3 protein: CASSYSAGNTEAFF
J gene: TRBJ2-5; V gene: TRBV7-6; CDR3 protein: CASSLGGNRGETQYF
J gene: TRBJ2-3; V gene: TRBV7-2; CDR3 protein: CASSLDRGDTQYF